This is a list of T cell receptor beta chains from one sample in a study of monozygotic twins with inflammatory bowel disease. TCRdb re-analyzed the 5' RACE reads; it lists each CDR3 protein once, without DNA. The sample has approximately 100,000 distinct CDR3 sequences; the top ten hold over 10%. What was sequenced was blood. The receptors derive from a human donor with ulcerative colitis or Crohn's disease, or a healthy co-twin of an affected twin (not recorded which). The CDR3 runs from the conserved cysteine through the conserved F or W.

v_gene	j_gene	len	CDR3aa
TRBV20-1	TRBJ2-5	16	CSARSSQAGAGETQYF
TRBV27	TRBJ1-3	13	CASSFSEGNTIYF
TRBV6-1	TRBJ2-3	15	CASSESSGGADTQYF
TRBV7-8	TRBJ2-7	15	CASSFYSGRAYEQYF
TRBV5-1	TRBJ2-1	16	CASSLGSSSSYNEQFF
TRBV20-1	TRBJ2-2	14	CSAAQGAGTGELFF
TRBV7-8	TRBJ2-1	16	CASSLRAGGFSHEQFF
TRBV6-1	TRBJ2-1	15	CASLQSSGAYNEQFF
TRBV5-1	TRBJ2-3	14	CASVVSGSTDTQYF
TRBV12-3/TRBV12-4	TRBJ2-7	15	CASSLGGTVSYEQYF